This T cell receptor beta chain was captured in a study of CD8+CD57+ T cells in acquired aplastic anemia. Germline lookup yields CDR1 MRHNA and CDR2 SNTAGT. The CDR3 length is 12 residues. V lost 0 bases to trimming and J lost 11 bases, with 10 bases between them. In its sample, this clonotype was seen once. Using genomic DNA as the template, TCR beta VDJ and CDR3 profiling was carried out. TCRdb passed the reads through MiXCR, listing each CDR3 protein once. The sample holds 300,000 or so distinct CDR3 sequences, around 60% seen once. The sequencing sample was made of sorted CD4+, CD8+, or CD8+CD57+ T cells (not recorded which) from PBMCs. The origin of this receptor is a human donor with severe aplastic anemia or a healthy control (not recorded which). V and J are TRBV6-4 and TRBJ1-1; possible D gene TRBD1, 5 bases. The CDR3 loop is CASSDSEGWAFF. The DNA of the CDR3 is TGTGCCAGCAGTGACTCAGAGGGGTGGGCTTTCTTT.